Below, 20 T cell receptor beta chains from the same sample are listed, as sequenced in a study of OX40 agonist ivuxolimab in advanced cancers. Clones were sequenced by immunoSEQ multiplex PCR, and TCRdb holds only the in-frame ones, with some missing. The sample yields approximately 78,000 clones, about 87% seen once. This material consisted of CD4+ or CD8+ T cells sorted from blood, taken in a trial of the OX40 agonist ivuxolimab. The receptor source for this set is an adult with an advanced solid tumor such as melanoma, head and neck, liver or kidney cancer.

The rearrangement joins TRBV7-9 to TRBJ2-1; tentative D call: TRBD1 (6 bases). Germline values: CDR1 SEHNR, CDR2 FQNEAQ (reference sequence). This CDR3 comprises 13 residues. Trimming pared 7 bases from V and 8 bases from J, leaving 15 bases between. The CDR3 is CASNPRGGDEQFF. Here the CDR3 DNA reads TGTGCCAGCAACCCCAGAGGGGGAGATGAGCAGTTCTTC.

The V and J genes are TRBV2 and TRBJ1-1; D is undetermined. There are 12 residues in the CDR3. Trimming removed 7 bases at V and 6 bases at J, with 12 bases between. The V gene's germline CDR1 is SNHLY and CDR2 FYNNEI. The CDR3 DNA is TGTGCCAGCATAATGACTCTCTCTGAAGCTTTCTTT. Its translation: CASIMTLSEAFF.

The chain links TRBV10-3 to TRBJ1-1, with TRBD1 matching 8 bases. With V trimmed by 11 bases and J by 4 bases, 12 bases remained unmatched. CDR1 ENHRY and CDR2 SYGVKD come from the germline V gene. The CDR3 consists of 14 residues. The CDR3 loop is CAAAPGGRSTEAFF. The CDR3 DNA follows: TGTGCCGCCGCGCCAGGGGGCAGGAGCACTGAAGCTTTCTTT.

This clone was detected a few times. CDR3 sequence: CASSQGQGSEPQHF. The CDR3 nucleotides read TGTGCCAGCTCACAGGGACAAGGGTCGGAGCCCCAGCATTTT. The J gene is TRBJ1-5, the V gene TRBV18; TRBD1 might be the D (6 bases). Germline V lookup: CDR1 KGHSH, CDR2 LQKENI. Trimming took off 4 bases at V and 8 bases at J, with 15 bases between the two ends. The CDR3 loop spans 14 amino acids.

The rearrangement links TRBV10-3 to TRBJ2-3; D unresolved. V was shortened by 7 bases and J by 2 bases, with 13 bases between the two germline ends. CDR3 length equals 14 residues. Germline V gives CDR1 ENHRY, CDR2 SYGVKD. CDR3 amino acids: CAITPNADTDTQYF. The DNA for the CDR3 is TGTGCCATCACCCCGAACGCGGACACAGATACGCAGTATTTT.

This chain uses TRBV7-2 with TRBJ2-1; D unclear. The CDR3 has 15 amino acids. CDR1 is SGHTA, CDR2 FQGNSA, per germline. Trimming stripped 5 bases from V and 0 bases from J, with 11 bases between. This CDR3 reads CASSPDPSSYNEQFF. The CDR3, as DNA: TGTGCCAGCAGCCCAGACCCGAGCTCCTACAATGAGCAGTTCTTC.

The genes are TRBV5-1 and TRBJ1-1; a possible D gene is TRBD1 (5 bases). There are 15 residues in the CDR3. Germline assignment: CDR1 SGHRS and CDR2 YFSETQ. V dropped 4 bases and J dropped 1 base, with 14 bases sitting between them. The CDR3 nucleotides are TGCGCCAGCAGCCCCCCGGCAGGGACGAACACTGAAGCTTTCTTT. Translating it yields CASSPPAGTNTEAFF.

The rearrangement links TRBV27 to TRBJ1-2, with D maybe TRBD1 (6 bases). Per the germline V gene, CDR1 is MNHEY and CDR2 is SMNVEV (reference sequence). V was cut by 5 bases and J by 4 bases, with 14 bases left in between. The CDR3 has 14 residues. The DNA for the CDR3 is TGTGCCAGCAGTCCTCATCAGGGGACCTATGGCTACACCTTC. It specifies CASSPHQGTYGYTF.

The V and J genes are TRBV4-1 and TRBJ1-2; D unclear. The V gene's germline CDR1 is MGHRA and CDR2 YSYEKL. Trimming pared 0 bases from V and 5 bases from J, leaving 16 bases between. CDR3 size: 16 residues. The CDR3 loop reads CASSQDTAAPYYGYTF. The DNA of the CDR3 is TGCGCCAGCAGCCAAGATACGGCCGCGCCCTATTATGGCTACACCTTC.

V usage is TRBV6-1 and J usage is TRBJ1-5, with a weak D call TRBD1 (5 bases). Trimming shortened V by 3 bases and J by 4 bases, and 10 bases separated the two germline ends. CDR1 is MNHNS, CDR2 SASEGT, per germline. The CDR3 runs 14 residues. This CDR3 reads CASSEGTGNQPQHF. The DNA of the CDR3 is TGTGCCAGCAGTGAGGGGACGGGGAATCAGCCCCAGCATTTT.

The chain has TRBV4-1 and TRBJ2-7; possibly TRBD2 for D (6 bases). The CDR3 length is 15 residues. Germline CDR1 MGHRA, CDR2 YSYEKL. The V gene lost 4 bases and the J gene lost 2 bases, with 15 bases spanning the gap. CDR3 amino acids: CASSLTGTSAYEQYF. CDR3 bases: TGCGCCAGCAGCCTTACCGGGACTTCGGCCTACGAGCAGTACTTC.

The rearrangement links TRBV6-4 to TRBJ2-7, with 10 bases lining up with TRBD1. Germline V lookup: CDR1 MRHNA, CDR2 SNTAGT. The V and J ends lost 9 bases and 2 bases, in that order; junction bases with no gene match: 7. The CDR3 loop spans 14 amino acids. CDR3 bases: TGTGCCAGTCCCGGGACAGGGGTCACCTACGAGCAGTACTTC. It encodes CASPGTGVTYEQYF.

The chain is built from TRBV6-1 and TRBJ2-1; weak D call: TRBD2 (5 bases). CDR1 is MNHNS and CDR2 is SASEGT in the germline V gene. Trimming removed 1 base at V and 4 bases at J, with 11 bases between. The CDR3 has 15 amino acids. CDR3 coding DNA: TGTGCCAGCAGTGAAGGGCGGGCAGGTTACAATGAGCAGTTCTTC. The encoded protein is CASSEGRAGYNEQFF.

The chain joins TRBV18 to TRBJ2-1; no clear D. V lost 2 bases to trimming and J lost 0 bases, with 8 bases between them. The CDR3 totals 15 residues. Per the germline V gene, CDR1 is KGHSH and CDR2 is LQKENI. CDR3 region: CASSPILSSYNEQFF. CDR3 coding DNA: TGTGCCAGCTCACCAATATTAAGCTCCTACAATGAGCAGTTCTTC.

The V call is TRBV27, the J call TRBJ2-1, with 11 bases identical to TRBD1. The CDR3 loop spans 15 amino acids. Germline trimming cut 8 bases from V and 7 bases from J; bases unmatched to any gene: 10. The germline gives CDR1 MNHEY, CDR2 SMNVEV (reference sequence). CDR3: CASSRRTGGINEQFF. The CDR3 DNA sequence: TGTGCCAGCTCACGACGGACAGGGGGCATAAATGAGCAGTTCTTC.

The chain is built from TRBV7-3 and TRBJ2-5; 7 bases are shared with TRBD1. Germline CDR1 reads SGHTA; CDR2 reads FQGTGA. This CDR3 spans 15 amino acids. V trimming: 5 bases; J trimming: 5 bases; junction bases outside the gene matches: 11. The CDR3 bases are TGTGCCAGCAGCCCACAAGGGACAGTTCGGGAGACCCAGTACTTC. Translating gives CASSPQGTVRETQYF.

V is TRBV7-9 and J is TRBJ2-1; TRBD1 might be the D (6 bases). The germline V and J ends were trimmed by 2 bases and 6 bases, with 14 bases remaining between them. Germline CDR1 and CDR2: SEHNR and FQNEAQ (reference sequence). CDR3 size: 15 residues. CDR3 amino acids: CASSLSSGAGNEQFF. The CDR3 DNA sequence: TGTGCCAGCAGCTTATCGTCAGGGGCCGGCAATGAGCAGTTCTTC.

By sample share, this clone is medium-sized. The gene calls are TRBV10-2 and TRBJ1-2, with D possibly matching TRBD1 (5 bases). This CDR3 region has 14 residues. Germline lookup yields CDR1 WSHSY and CDR2 SAAADI. Trimming shortened V by 3 bases and J by 7 bases, and 15 bases separated the two germline ends. The CDR3 DNA is TGCGCCAGCAGTGATAGGGTTAAGGGGTCTGGCTACACCTTC. This encodes CASSDRVKGSGYTF.

The rearrangement uses TRBV20-1 and TRBJ2-7, with D unclear. The CDR3 sequence is 9 residues long. V was cut by 6 bases and J by 7 bases, with 7 bases left in between. Germline V CDR1 and CDR2: DFQATT, SNEGSKA (reference sequence). The CDR3 region is CSAGPEQYF. CDR3 bases: TGCAGTGCCGGACCAGAGCAGTACTTC.

The chain couples TRBV6-1 to TRBJ2-1, with 7 bases lining up with TRBD1. Germline CDR1 and CDR2: MNHNS and SASEGT. CDR3 length: 16 residues. V lost 1 base, J lost 1 base, and 4 bases stayed unmatched. CDR3 amino acids: CASSEVRGLSYNEQFF. The CDR3 DNA sequence: TGTGCCAGCAGTGAAGTTAGGGGGCTATCCTACAATGAGCAGTTCTTC.